What follows are 12 T cell receptor beta chains derived from one specimen sequenced in a study of identifying expanded T cells in peripheral blood. Sequencing used immunoSEQ multiplex PCR; TCRdb keeps in-frame clones, though not all of them. The sample shows about 100,000 clones, roughly 86% of them seen only once. Sequencing was done on a sample of blood. All receptors come from a person between 18 and 69 years old in good health.

This clone was seen a handful of times. The chain carries TRBV5-1 and TRBJ2-2, with 10 positions matching TRBD1. Trimming cost V 4 bases and J 4 bases; bases outside gene matches: 13. CDR1 and CDR2 (germline): SGHRS, YFSETQ. The CDR3 contains 18 residues. CDR3 coding DNA: TGCGCCAGCAGCCAACGTCCCGGGACAGGGGCCTCCACCGGGGAGCTGTTTTTT. Amino acid sequence: CASSQRPGTGASTGELFF.

V gene TRBV28 combines with J gene TRBJ2-7; D uncertain. This CDR3 spans 12 amino acids. Trimming took 4 bases from V and 3 from J, leaving 7 bases between them. Germline V gives CDR1 MDHEN, CDR2 SYDVKM. CDR3 DNA: TGTGCCAGCAGTTCCCCTGGCTACGAGCAGTACTTC. The encoded protein is CASSSPGYEQYF.

The CDR3 DNA reads TGTGCCAGCAGTTCCACCGTGATACAGGTTCAAGAGACCCAGTACTTC. The encoded protein is CASSSTVIQVQETQYF. V usage is TRBV28 and J usage is TRBJ2-5, with a weak D call TRBD1 (5 bases). Trimming removed 4 bases from V and 2 bases from J, with 17 bases in between. The CDR3 runs 16 residues. CDR1 is MDHEN, CDR2 SYDVKM, per germline.

This chain uses TRBV19 with TRBJ1-1; D not certain. Looked up from germline, CDR1 is LNHDA and CDR2 is SQIVND (reference sequence). The CDR3 covers 14 residues. V lost 8 bases to trimming and J lost 1 base, with 14 bases between them. CDR3 coding DNA: TGTGCCAGTCGGCTCATACAAAAGAACACTGAAGCTTTCTTT. Residues: CASRLIQKNTEAFF.

The V call is TRBV18, the J call TRBJ2-7; D is unclear. Germline V lookup: CDR1 KGHSH, CDR2 LQKENI. This CDR3 is 13 amino acids long. Trimming cost V 2 bases and J 2 bases, with 7 bases left between them. The CDR3 protein is CASSPKTAYEQYF. CDR3 coding DNA: TGTGCCAGCTCACCAAAGACCGCCTACGAGCAGTACTTC.

This clone appeared many times. V is TRBV30 and J is TRBJ1-4; 9 bases are shared with TRBD1. The germline V gene encodes CDR1 GTSNPN and CDR2 SVGIG (reference sequence). The ends lost 2 bases at V and 4 bases at J; junction bases unmatched: 8. The CDR3 has 16 amino acids. CDR3 nucleotides: TGTGCCTGGAGTTACGTACCGGGACAGGGTAATGAAAAACTGTTTTTT. Translated, it gives CAWSYVPGQGNEKLFF.

The chain carries TRBV14 and TRBJ2-3; the D call may be TRBD1 or TRBD2 (5 bases each). Trimming pared 3 bases from V and 0 bases from J, leaving 22 bases between. CDR1 is SGHDN and CDR2 is FVKESK in the germline V gene. The CDR3 length is 19 residues. Here the CDR3 reads CASSHPGLGPGGSTDTQYF. CDR3 nucleotides: TGTGCCAGCAGCCATCCCGGACTGGGACCTGGGGGTAGCACAGATACGCAGTATTTT. Looking up the rest from reference TRBV14 and TRBJ2-3 gives the full variable domain: EAGVTQFPSHSVIEKGQTVTLRCDPISGHDNLYWYRRVMGKEIKFLLHFVKESKQDESGMPNNRFLAERTGGTYSTLKVQPAELEDSGVYFCASSHPGLGPGGSTDTQYFGPGTRLTVL.

V gene TRBV18 combines with J gene TRBJ1-1; D may be TRBD1 (6 bases). The length of the CDR3 is 16 residues. Trimming took 4 bases from V and 5 from J, leaving 20 bases between them. Per the germline V gene, CDR1 is KGHSH and CDR2 is LQKENI. CDR3 in DNA: TGTGCCAGCTCACGAGGCTCAGGGGTCGGGGGTACTGAAGCTTTCTTT. It yields the protein CASSRGSGVGGTEAFF.

The chain uses TRBV6-5 and TRBJ1-1, with D possibly TRBD1 on 5 matching bases. Trimming cost V 5 bases and J 8 bases, with 15 bases left between them. There are 13 residues in the CDR3. The germline V gene has CDR1 MNHEY and CDR2 SVGAGI. CDR3 loop: CASSQGVTAEAFF. CDR3 bases: TGTGCCAGCAGTCAGGGCGTGACAGCCGAAGCTTTCTTT.

This chain connects TRBV5-6 to TRBJ2-1; the match to TRBD2 covers 7 bases. Germline V lookup: CDR1 SGHDT, CDR2 YYEEEE. Trimming removed 4 bases from V and 4 bases from J; junction bases left unmatched: 8. This CDR3 is built from 15 residues. The CDR3 region has the DNA TGTGCCAGCAGCAACCTACTAGCGCTTTACAATGAGCAGTTCTTC. Amino acids: CASSNLLALYNEQFF.

This chain connects TRBV6-4 to TRBJ2-1; 11 nucleotides line up with TRBD1. With V trimmed by 3 bases and J by 8 bases, 6 bases remained unmatched. The CDR3 has 15 residues. CDR1 and CDR2 from the germline V gene are MRHNA and SNTAGT. CDR3 protein: CASSEGTGGFDEQFF. CDR3 DNA sequence: TGTGCCAGCAGTGAAGGGACAGGGGGTTTCGATGAGCAGTTCTTC.

The V call is TRBV6-4, the J call TRBJ2-6, with D hard to call. The CDR3 is 13 residues long. Germline lookup yields CDR1 MRHNA and CDR2 SNTAGT. Trimming pared 2 bases from V and 4 bases from J, leaving 3 bases between. The CDR3 spells CASSDGGANVLTF. DNA for the CDR3: TGTGCCAGCAGTGACGGGGGGGCCAACGTCCTGACTTTC.